The sequence of this T cell receptor (beta chain) was determined in a study of esophageal squamous cell carcinoma under preoperative chemotherapy. Study-wide background: Both tumor-infiltrating lymphocytes and peripheral blood T cells had their TCR repertoires profiled. Study-level points and caveats: Post-treatment tumor-infiltrating lymphocytes appeared partly derived from peripheral T cells migrating into the tumor.

Notes on this clonotype: Antigen specificity is unknown.

From the PCR reads, TCRdb called clonotypes with MiXCR, one entry per CDR3 protein. Of over 15,000 distinct CDR3 sequences in the sample, less than 60% were seen once. CDR3 size: 17 residues. Trimming left V 2 bases short and J 8 bases short, with 24 bases between. The germline V gene has CDR1 MGHRA and CDR2 YSYEKL. The time point here: before preoperative PTX-NDP chemotherapy. Before surgery, patients were given preoperative paclitaxel-nedaplatin chemotherapy. This specimen was collected from a patient given preoperative chemotherapy. J is TRBJ1-2 and V is TRBV4-1, with D uncertain. The receptor's source is a human donor with esophageal squamous cell carcinoma. The donor label of this sample is uncertain. In DNA form, the CDR3 reads TGCGCCAGCAGCCAATCCGGCAACCCGAGAGGGAACCTAGGCTACACCTTC. Translating it yields CASSQSGNPRGNLGYTF.